One and the same sample provided the 17 T cell receptor beta chains below, sequenced in a study of memory CD4+ T cells and cytomegalovirus serostatus. Using immunoSEQ multiplex PCR, the repertoire was profiled, and TCRdb retains in-frame clones only, with some absent. The data contain some 60,000 clones, 80% to 90% of them singletons. The sort gate was single viable CD3+CD4+CD8-CD45RO+ cells for memory CD4+ T cells. Material for sequencing was memory CD4+ T cells from blood. The receptors shown here come from an adult in good health and CMV-seronegative.

V is TRBV19 and J is TRBJ1-2; 9 nucleotides line up with TRBD1. With V trimmed by 7 bases and J by 5 bases, 14 bases remained unmatched. The germline CDR1 and CDR2 sequences are LNHDA and SQIVND (reference sequence). The CDR3 covers 16 residues. This chain's CDR3 is CASTSAGQGPWYGYTF. The CDR3 bases are TGTGCCAGTACATCCGCGGGACAGGGACCTTGGTATGGCTACACCTTC.

This chain links TRBV7-2 with TRBJ1-2, with a weak D call TRBD1 (5 bases). Germline V gives CDR1 SGHTA, CDR2 FQGNSA. Trimming shortened V by 1 base and J by 7 bases, and 16 bases separated the two germline ends. This CDR3 spans 15 amino acids. CDR3 sequence: CASSLEGRRVGGYTF. CDR3 nucleotide sequence: TGTGCCAGCAGCTTAGAGGGACGCAGGGTGGGTGGCTACACCTTC.

The chain recombines TRBV5-6 with TRBJ1-3; 9 bases agree with TRBD1. The germline CDR1 and CDR2 sequences are SGHDT and YYEEEE. Unmatched junction bases numbered 9, after V lost 2 bases and J lost 0 bases. The CDR3 sequence is 18 residues long. The CDR3 bases are TGTGCCAGCAGCTTCCGGGACAGGGCTCCTCTCTCTGGAAACACCATATATTTT. Residues: CASSFRDRAPLSGNTIYF.

The chain employs TRBV7-3 and TRBJ2-1; D assignment may be TRBD1 or TRBD2 (5 bases each). CDR3 length equals 14 residues. Between the trimmed V and J ends, which lost 4 bases and 6 bases, there was a span of 13 bases. Looked up from germline, CDR1 is SGHTA and CDR2 is FQGTGA. The CDR3 sequence is CASSSGTGTNEQFF. The CDR3 DNA sequence: TGTGCCAGCAGCTCCGGTACCGGGACCAATGAGCAGTTCTTC.

V gene TRBV4-3 combines with J gene TRBJ1-3; D unresolved. The V gene's germline CDR1 is LGHNA and CDR2 YSLEER. Trimming took off 0 bases at V and 0 bases at J, with 9 bases between the two ends. The CDR3 has 16 residues. The CDR3 protein is CASSQDSAFSGNTIYF. The CDR3 region has the DNA TGCGCCAGCAGCCAAGATTCAGCCTTCTCTGGAAACACCATATATTTT.

This rearrangement joins TRBV7-9 to TRBJ2-2, with D tentatively TRBD1 (5 bases). The V gene lost 1 base and the J gene lost 3 bases, with 9 bases spanning the gap. The CDR3 spans 15 residues. The germline V gene has CDR1 SEHNR and CDR2 FQNEAQ (reference sequence). This chain's CDR3 is CASSLEGLDTGELFF. CDR3 DNA sequence: TGTGCCAGCAGCTTAGAGGGGCTTGACACCGGGGAGCTGTTTTTT.

The rearrangement joins TRBV9 to TRBJ2-1; no definite D call. V lost 0 bases and J 3 bases, leaving 4 bases between the germline ends. The CDR3 totals 13 residues. Germline V CDR1 and CDR2: SGDLS, YYNGEE. The CDR3 coding sequence is TGTGCCAGCAGCGTAGAGAACTACAATGAGCAGTTCTTC. As protein: CASSVENYNEQFF.

A remark on this clone: Other nucleotide sequences from this sample produce the same CDR3. The V and J genes are TRBV19 and TRBJ2-5; 7 nucleotides line up with TRBD2. Unmatched junction bases numbered 1, after V lost 1 base and J lost 5 bases. From germline, CDR1 is LNHDA and CDR2 SQIVND (reference sequence). This CDR3 spans 13 amino acids. The CDR3 DNA reads TGTGCCAGTAGTATAGGACTAGCTGAGACCCAGTACTTC. Protein sequence: CASSIGLAETQYF.

A single count supports this clone. The chain recombines TRBV7-3 with TRBJ2-3; a weak D match, TRBD1 (6 bases). The CDR3 is made up of 15 amino acids. V shed 5 bases and J shed 2 bases, with 14 bases lying between them. CDR1 and CDR2 (germline): SGHTA, FQGTGA. CDR3 in amino acids: CASSQQGAITDTQYF. The CDR3 DNA sequence: TGTGCCAGCAGCCAACAGGGAGCTATCACAGATACGCAGTATTTT.

The chain links TRBV5-1 to TRBJ2-7; TRBD2 aligns across 7 bases. The ends lost 0 bases at V and 3 bases at J; junction bases unmatched: 9. CDR1 is SGHRS and CDR2 is YFSETQ in the germline V gene. The CDR3 spans 16 residues. The CDR3 DNA follows: TGCGCCAGCAGCTTGGCTCAACTAGCGCGAGGCTACGAGCAGTACTTC. Residues: CASSLAQLARGYEQYF.

This chain joins TRBV10-3 and TRBJ2-7, with TRBD2 identical over 7 bases. Trimming removed 0 bases from V and 7 bases from J; junction bases left unmatched: 12. Germline V CDR1 and CDR2: ENHRY, SYGVKD. The CDR3 has 16 residues. In DNA form, the CDR3 reads TGTGCCATCAGTGAGTCTATCGGGGGACTACCTAGGGAGCAGTACTTC. Protein: CAISESIGGLPREQYF.

V usage is TRBV5-1 and J usage is TRBJ2-1, with D possibly being TRBD2 (5 bases). The CDR3 has 14 residues. The germline CDR1 and CDR2 sequences are SGHRS and YFSETQ. V was clipped by 6 bases and J by 0 bases, with 10 bases between them. The CDR3, as DNA: TGCGCCAGCAAATCGGGGAGCTCCTACAATGAGCAGTTCTTC. Protein sequence: CASKSGSSYNEQFF.

V gene TRBV28 combines with J gene TRBJ1-3; D perhaps matches TRBD1 (5 bases). Germline CDR1 MDHEN, CDR2 SYDVKM. This CDR3 is 16 amino acids long. Trimming removed 10 bases from V and 0 bases from J, with 19 bases in between. The CDR3 spells CATDTVQGFSGNTIYF. For the CDR3, the DNA is TGTGCCACCGACACGGTCCAGGGATTCTCTGGAAACACCATATATTTT.

J is TRBJ2-5 and V is TRBV5-6; no clear D. This CDR3 spans 14 amino acids. V shed 4 bases and J shed 4 bases, with 14 bases lying between them. Germline-derived CDR1 and CDR2 are SGHDT and YYEEEE. The CDR3 coding sequence is TGTGCCAGCAGCGAAACTACCTATGGAGAGACCCAGTACTTC. Protein: CASSETTYGETQYF.

By proportion, this clone is medium-sized (0.01 to 0.1%). The chain joins TRBV6-5 to TRBJ2-2; D is perhaps TRBD2 (5 bases). V lost 10 bases and J lost 6, with 15 bases in between. In germline, CDR1 is MNHEY, CDR2 SVGAGI. The CDR3 covers 13 residues. Written as DNA, the CDR3 is TGTGCCACCGAGGGAGTCTCTCCCGGGGAGCTGTTTTTT. This sequence encodes CATEGVSPGELFF.

The chain joins TRBV18 to TRBJ2-1; the match to TRBD2 covers 13 bases. Germline trimming cut 5 bases from V and 3 bases from J; bases unmatched to any gene: 4. Germline V gene lookup returns CDR1 KGHSH and CDR2 LQKENI. This CDR3 has 16 residues. CDR3 in amino acids: CASSSTSGRDYNEQFF. CDR3 nucleotide sequence: TGTGCCAGCTCATCCACTAGCGGGAGGGACTACAATGAGCAGTTCTTC.

This chain connects TRBV5-4 to TRBJ2-1; unclear D gene. Germline V gene data show CDR1 as SGHNT and CDR2 as YYREEE (reference sequence). Trimming left V 2 bases short and J 0 bases short, with 15 bases between. There are 17 residues in the CDR3. The CDR3 nucleotides read TGTGCCAGCAGCTTCCCTAAAATGGGATCCTCCTACAATGAGCAGTTCTTC. Encoded protein: CASSFPKMGSSYNEQFF.